One sample yielded the 21 T cell receptor beta chains listed below, sequenced in a study of Graves' ophthalmopathy and Graves' hyperthyroidism. The sequenced template was RNA, covering the TCR beta CDR3 region. Amplification began with first-round RT-PCR using HTBI primers, then second-round multiplex PCR was performed. TCRdb reanalysed the multiplex PCR reads using MiXCR and keeps one entry per CDR3 protein. The table records 300,000 to 400,000 distinct CDR3 sequences, about 18% of them present only once. Specimen: peripheral blood. These receptors all stem from an adult woman with stable Graves' hyperthyroidism.

This clonotype showed up many times. The chain uses TRBV6-1 and TRBJ2-2; TRBD2 agrees at 7 bases. CDR3 size: 15 residues. Germline CDR1 and CDR2: MNHNS and SASEGT. V lost 6 bases to trimming and J lost 8 bases; unmatched junction nucleotides: 12. CDR3 nucleotide sequence: TGTGCCAGCAGCGCCACCCCGGGACTACTAGGGGAGCTGTTTTTT. Its translation is CASSATPGLLGELFF.

Many counts were recorded for this clonotype. This chain joins TRBV28 and TRBJ1-1; no firm D call. The CDR3 totals 14 residues. Looked up from germline, CDR1 is MDHEN and CDR2 is SYDVKM. With 5 bases removed from V and 6 bases from J, the gap between germline ends came to 16 bases. The CDR3 protein is CASSPRRLGAEAFF. The CDR3 DNA is TGTGCCAGCAGTCCAAGACGCCTTGGGGCTGAAGCTTTCTTT. Drawing the rest from reference TRBV28 and TRBJ1-1, the complete variable domain is DVKVTQSSRYLVKRTGEKVFLECVQDMDHENMFWYRQDPGLGLRLIYFSYDVKMKEKGDIPEGYSVSREKKERFSLILESASTNQTSMYLCASSPRRLGAEAFFGQGTRLTVV.

Ten or more counts support this clonotype. The V and J genes are TRBV20-1 and TRBJ2-7, with 16 nucleotides matching TRBD2. The length of the CDR3 is 18 residues. From germline, CDR1 is DFQATT and CDR2 SNEGSKA (reference sequence). Unmatched junction bases numbered 16, after V lost 6 bases and J lost 5 bases. The CDR3 DNA reads as TGCAGTGCCGACACCGGGACTAGCGGGAGGGCCTTGTTGAACGAGCAGTACTTC. Residues: CSADTGTSGRALLNEQYF.

This clonotype has at least ten counts. The V gene is TRBV20-1, the J gene TRBJ2-5; no definite D call. Germline V CDR1 and CDR2: DFQATT, SNEGSKA (reference sequence). CDR3 length equals 13 residues. The V end lost 0 bases, the J end lost 5 bases, and 10 bases lay between the germline ends. The CDR3: CSARDRDWETQYF. CDR3 bases: TGCAGTGCTAGAGATAGGGATTGGGAGACCCAGTACTTC.

This clonotype was counted at least ten times. This chain links TRBV7-2 with TRBJ2-4; D is unclear. V dropped 1 base and J dropped 2 bases, with 6 bases sitting between them. Germline CDR1 and CDR2: SGHTA and FQGNSA. The CDR3 consists of 14 residues. CDR3 in DNA: TGTGCCAGCAGCTTAGGTTTTTCCAAAAACATTCAGTACTTC. Protein: CASSLGFSKNIQYF. The full variable domain, with the rest looked up from reference TRBV7-2 and TRBJ2-4, is GAGVSQSPSNKVTEKGKDVELRCDPISGHTALYWYRQSLGQGLEFLIYFQGNSAPDKSGLPSDRFSAERTGGSVSTLTIQRTQQEDSAVYLCASSLGFSKNIQYFGAGTRLSVL.

This clonotype appeared many times. The CDR3 region has the DNA TGTGCCACCCGACAGGGTTTGGGCGGGGAGCTGTTTTTT. Translated, it gives CATRQGLGGELFF. V gene TRBV28 combines with J gene TRBJ2-2; TRBD1 aligns across 7 bases. Germline CDR1 and CDR2: MDHEN and SYDVKM. This CDR3 spans 13 amino acids. J lost 7 bases, V lost 10 bases, and 9 bases had no gene match.

DNA of the CDR3: TGTGCCAGCAGTTATTACAGGGGGTTCGCGGCGGAAGCTTTCTTT. Amino acids: CASSYYRGFAAEAFF. The J gene is TRBJ1-1, the V gene TRBV4-2; 8 bases map to TRBD1. This CDR3 is 15 amino acids long. Trimming removed 6 bases from V and 8 bases from J; junction bases left unmatched: 14. In germline, CDR1 is LGHNA, CDR2 YNFKEQ.

This rearrangement joins TRBV7-2 to TRBJ2-7; D is undetermined. Between the trimmed V and J ends, which lost 1 base and 0 bases, there was a span of 7 bases. The CDR3 length is 14 residues. Germline assignment: CDR1 SGHTA and CDR2 FQGNSA. The CDR3 sequence: CASSLESFSYEQYF. As DNA, the CDR3 is TGTGCCAGCAGCTTAGAATCGTTCTCCTACGAGCAGTACTTC.

This clonotype was recorded once. The rearrangement links TRBV6-1 to TRBJ2-7; TRBD1 agrees at 9 bases. Per germline, CDR1 MNHNS and CDR2 SASEGT. Trimming took 6 bases from V and 5 from J; bases not matched to a gene: 8. The CDR3 has 14 amino acids. The CDR3 sequence: CASSGTGTGNEQYF. The CDR3 DNA reads as TGTGCCAGCAGCGGGACCGGGACAGGGAACGAGCAGTACTTC.

This clonotype was counted a single time. V and J are TRBV28 and TRBJ2-7; 10 nucleotides align to TRBD2. In germline, CDR1 is MDHEN, CDR2 SYDVKM. The CDR3 length is 16 residues. The J segment lost 5 bases and the V segment lost 8 bases, leaving 15 bases of the junction unmatched. The CDR3 region has the DNA TGTGCCAGCTCGACCAGGCTAGCGGGAGTTCGGAACGAGCAGTACTTC. Its protein is CASSTRLAGVRNEQYF.

Concerning this clonotype itself: Given a much more abundant clone one base away, this may be a read error. The gene calls are TRBV4-1 and TRBJ2-7; tentatively, D is TRBD1 or TRBD2 (6 bases each). The germline CDR1 and CDR2 sequences are MGHRA and YSYEKL. The CDR3 consists of 13 residues. Written as DNA, the CDR3 is TGCGTCAGCAGCCAACCGGGGGCGGACGAGCAGTACTTC. It specifies CVSSQPGADEQYF.

The chain combines TRBV6-2 or TRBV6-3 with TRBJ2-2; maybe TRBD2 (6 bases). The ends were cut back, 6 bases at V and 3 bases at J, with 23 bases in the middle. The CDR3 loop spans 18 amino acids. The germline V gene encodes CDR1 MNHEY and CDR2 SVGEGT. CDR3 in amino acids: CASSSRRGRPRDTGELFF. The CDR3 DNA is TGTGCCAGCAGCTCCCGGAGGGGCCGCCCCAGGGACACCGGGGAGCTGTTTTTT.

This clonotype showed up many times. This chain joins TRBV5-1 and TRBJ2-5; 12 bases line up with TRBD1. The CDR3 extends over 16 amino acids. Trimming removed 4 bases from V and 4 bases from J; junction bases left unmatched: 8. Germline CDR1 reads SGHRS; CDR2 reads YFSETQ. DNA of the CDR3: TGCGCCAGCAGCCCGGGACAGGGGGCGGGAGGAGAGACCCAGTACTTC. The encoded protein is CASSPGQGAGGETQYF. Full variable domain (outside the CDR3, taken from reference TRBV5-1 and TRBJ2-5): KAGVTQTPRYLIKTRGQQVTLSCSPISGHRSVSWYQQTPGQGLQFLFEYFSETQRNKGNFPGRFSGRQFSNSRSEMNVSTLELGDSALYLCASSPGQGAGGETQYFGPGTRLLVL.

This clonotype was seen many times. The chain links TRBV2 to TRBJ1-2; D might be TRBD1 (6 bases). V shed 8 bases and J shed 5 bases, with 9 bases lying between them. The CDR3 has 11 amino acids. Germline CDR1 and CDR2: SNHLY and FYNNEI. DNA of the CDR3: TGTGCCAGCGGACAGAGATATGGCTACACCTTC. Encoded protein: CASGQRYGYTF.

This clonotype has ten or more counts. This chain links TRBV27 with TRBJ1-1; D call uncertain. The CDR3 runs to 13 residues. V lost 5 bases and J 5 bases, leaving 12 bases between the germline ends. Germline-derived CDR1 and CDR2 are MNHEY and SMNVEV (reference sequence). In DNA, the CDR3 is TGTGCCAGCAGTCGAGACCGGCGGACTGAAGCTTTCTTT. Its translation is CASSRDRRTEAFF.

This clonotype was seen repeatedly, ten times or more. J is TRBJ2-7 and V is TRBV27, with 12 bases that match TRBD2. There are 15 residues in the CDR3. In germline, CDR1 is MNHEY, CDR2 SMNVEV (reference sequence). The junction had 4 bases not matched to a gene; V was cut back by 6 bases and J by 1 base. The CDR3 is CASRLAGGSSYEQYF. For the CDR3, the DNA is TGTGCCAGCAGGCTAGCGGGAGGGTCATCCTACGAGCAGTACTTC.

In this sample, this clonotype turned up many times. The V call is TRBV12-3 or TRBV12-4, the J call TRBJ1-5, with D unresolved. This CDR3 is 12 amino acids long. The V end was cut by 6 bases, the J end by 7 bases, with 10 bases between. In DNA, the CDR3 is TGTGCCAGCAGCCCTTTCGGCCAGCCCCAGCATTTT. This gives the protein CASSPFGQPQHF.

At least ten counts were recorded for this clonotype. This chain links TRBV12-3 or TRBV12-4 with TRBJ2-2; 8 bases are a match to TRBD1. CDR3 length: 16 residues. V was pared by 4 bases and J by 5 bases, with 9 bases of the junction left unmatched. The CDR3 DNA reads TGTGCCAGCAGTTCATTCAAATACAGGGGGACCGGGGAGCTGTTTTTT. Amino acids: CASSSFKYRGTGELFF.

The gene calls are TRBV10-1 and TRBJ2-5; D is ambiguous. Germline CDR1 WNHNN, CDR2 SYGVQD (reference sequence). The CDR3 loop spans 15 amino acids. V was cut by 5 bases and J by 4 bases, with 17 bases left in between. The CDR3 sequence: CASSKESGWGETQYF. In DNA form, the CDR3 reads TGCGCCAGCAGTAAAGAGTCCGGGTGGGGAGAGACCCAGTACTTC.

This clonotype was seen at least ten times. The J gene is TRBJ2-7, the V gene TRBV7-8, with D possibly TRBD2 on 6 matching bases. This CDR3 spans 14 amino acids. Germline CDR1 is SGHVS and CDR2 is FQNEAQ. V lost 5 bases and J lost 2, with 13 bases in between. The CDR3 reads CASSRGTVAYEQYF. In DNA, the CDR3 is TGTGCCAGCAGCCGCGGGACGGTCGCCTACGAGCAGTACTTC. The full variable domain, its missing parts supplied by reference TRBV7-8 and TRBJ2-7, is GAGVSQSPRYKVAKRGQDVALRCDPISGHVSLFWYQQALGQGPEFLTYFQNEAQLDKSGLPSDRFFAERPEGSVSTLKIQRTQQEDSAVYLCASSRGTVAYEQYFGPGTRLTVT.

To note about this clonotype: The final CDR3 position lacks the conserved phenylalanine or tryptophan, pointing to a likely read error. The chain recombines TRBV27 with TRBJ2-2, with 11 bases identical to TRBD2. Per germline, CDR1 MNHEY and CDR2 SMNVEV (reference sequence). J was trimmed by 0 bases and V by 10 bases; bases with no gene match: 10. This CDR3 has 17 residues. The CDR3 protein is CATRLAGLNANTGELFS. The CDR3 DNA follows: TGTGCCACCAGACTAGCGGGGTTGAACGCGAACACCGGGGAGCTGTTTTCT.